A single sample is the source of the 7 T cell receptor beta chains below, sequenced in a study of T cell changes during pregnancy in multiple sclerosis. Sequencing was performed with immunoSEQ multiplex PCR; in TCRdb, only in-frame clones are kept and a portion is missing. The sample includes some 85,000 clones, about 93% seen only once; the top ten take approximately 0.8%. Source: peripheral blood, taken in the third trimester of pregnancy. All receptors come from a female donor with multiple sclerosis, enrolled in a pregnancy study.

The V call is TRBV5-1, the J call TRBJ2-3; no reliable D call. Trimming stripped 4 bases from V and 0 bases from J, with 9 bases between. CDR1 is SGHRS, CDR2 YFSETQ, per germline. The CDR3 has 14 residues. The CDR3: CASSRILSTDTQYF. The CDR3 region has the DNA TGCGCCAGCAGCCGAATACTTAGCACAGATACGCAGTATTTT.

The rearrangement links TRBV5-1 to TRBJ2-1; possibly TRBD1 for D (6 bases). This CDR3 spans 18 amino acids. Germline V gene sequence: CDR1 SGHRS, CDR2 YFSETQ. Trimming removed 0 bases from V and 1 base from J, with 17 bases in between. CDR3 residues: CASSLAARGIRSYNEQFF. The CDR3 bases are TGCGCCAGCAGCTTGGCGGCCAGGGGAATAAGATCCTACAATGAGCAGTTCTTC. Combining the CDR3 with reference TRBV5-1 and TRBJ2-1 gives the whole variable domain KAGVTQTPRYLIKTRGQQVTLSCSPISGHRSVSWYQQTPGQGLQFLFEYFSETQRNKGNFPGRFSGRQFSNSRSEMNVSTLELGDSALYLCASSLAARGIRSYNEQFFGPGTRLTVL.

In its sample, this clone was seen a few times. The chain employs TRBV5-1 and TRBJ1-1; D perhaps matches TRBD1 (6 bases). Per the germline V gene, CDR1 is SGHRS and CDR2 is YFSETQ. Trimming cost V 3 bases and J 4 bases, with 13 bases left between them. The CDR3 contains 14 residues. The CDR3: CASSSGGQFTEAFF. CDR3 nucleotide sequence: TGCGCCAGCAGCTCCGGGGGGCAGTTCACTGAAGCTTTCTTT. Full variable domain (missing parts from reference TRBV5-1 and TRBJ1-1): KAGVTQTPRYLIKTRGQQVTLSCSPISGHRSVSWYQQTPGQGLQFLFEYFSETQRNKGNFPGRFSGRQFSNSRSEMNVSTLELGDSALYLCASSSGGQFTEAFFGQGTRLTVV.

V usage is TRBV2 and J usage is TRBJ1-1; 11 bases fit TRBD1. Germline values: CDR1 SNHLY, CDR2 FYNNEI. Losses at the gene ends were 4 bases for V and 6 bases for J; bases not matched to a gene: 7. This CDR3 is built from 15 residues. The CDR3 nucleotides are TGTGCCAGCAGTGTGGACAGGGGGCATGGCTCTGAAGCTTTCTTT. Its translation is CASSVDRGHGSEAFF.

The chain uses TRBV4-2 and TRBJ2-7, with 13 bases that match TRBD2. CDR1 and CDR2 from the germline V gene are LGHNA and YNFKEQ. J gave up 5 bases and V 1 base, and 8 bases lay outside the gene matches. This CDR3 region has 17 residues. The CDR3 sequence is CASSQAILAGGPHEQYF. In DNA form, the CDR3 reads TGTGCCAGCAGCCAAGCAATACTAGCGGGAGGGCCCCACGAGCAGTACTTC.

Only one count was recorded for this clone. The chain combines TRBV13 with TRBJ2-1; unclear D gene. The CDR3 has 11 residues. V was shortened by 5 bases and J by 7 bases, with 6 bases between the two germline ends. Germline V gives CDR1 PRHDT, CDR2 FYEKMQ (reference sequence). The CDR3 sequence: CASSPLNEQFF. For the CDR3, the DNA is TGTGCCAGCAGCCCACTTAATGAGCAGTTCTTC.

The rearrangement links TRBV7-3 to TRBJ2-5; D gene unclear. Germline loops: CDR1 SGHTA, CDR2 FQGTGA. The CDR3 is 14 amino acids. Trimming stripped 5 bases from V and 2 bases from J, with 12 bases between. The CDR3 reads CASSLGLFQETQYF. As DNA, the CDR3 is TGTGCCAGCAGCCTCGGGTTGTTTCAAGAGACCCAGTACTTC.